This T cell receptor beta chain was recovered during a study of CD8+CD57+ T cells in acquired aplastic anemia. This clonotype was seen many times. Its antigen is not identified. CDR3 length: 13 amino acids. Germline CDR1 and CDR2: MNHNY and SVGAGI (reference sequence). V was cut by 4 bases and J by 3 bases, with 6 bases left in between. The study, taken as a whole, reports: Patients shared 25 to 35 CD8+ CDR3 sequences with controls.

For CDR3 and TCR beta VDJ profiling, genomic DNA was the template used. MiXCR, applied by TCRdb to the reads, yields one record per CDR3 protein. The sample records under 150,000 distinct CDR3 sequences, 41% being singletons. The chain recombines TRBV6-6 with TRBJ1-4; no definite D call. Material for sequencing was sorted CD4+, CD8+, or CD8+CD57+ T cells (not recorded which) from PBMCs. The receptor was isolated from a human donor in good health, serving as a control. The CDR3 coding sequence is TGTGCCAGCAGTTCCAAGGCTAATGAAAAACTGTTTTTT. Its protein product is CASSSKANEKLFF.